This T cell receptor (beta chain) originates from a study of blood T cell repertoires in COVID-19 (TCRdb year 2020). Turning to the overall study: Collaborator samples came from the United States, Italy and Spain and covered acute and convalescent phases of COVID-19. The material from the prospective study consisted of cDNA or gDNA derived from T cells, B-cell-depleted T cells, or PBMCs. The dataset comprised deeply sampled blood TCRbeta repertoires from subjects exposed to, actively infected with, or recovered from COVID-19. The repertoires were made available in a free public database intended to serve as a resource for research on the immune response to SARS-CoV-2. Samples came from the ongoing ImmuneRACE study (first 160 participants) plus 1,254 subjects from 6 global collaborators. A de-identified subject ID, COVID-19 status, age in years and sex were almost always included in the sample metadata. Where available, HLA class I and class II types were obtained from metadata supplied by the sample provider rather than from assay-based typing. Here is what the overall study found, with its caveats: The amount of clinical and demographic metadata varied by source and participant and was provided uncurated.

Collaborating institutions collected whole blood in K2EDTA tubes following their own protocols. For TCRbeta analysis, collaborators shipped samples as frozen whole blood, isolated PBMCs, or DNA extracted from either of those sample types. TCRbeta CDR3 regions were amplified from genomic DNA by means of the immunoSEQ Assay, a bias-controlled multiplex PCR. The paper's data handling went like this. Within the assay, amplification of reference gene primers was used to estimate how many nucleated cells each sample contained. To quantify the absolute abundance of each unique TCRbeta CDR3 rearrangement, sequence reads were collapsed and filtered. For each sample, productive Simpson clonality was calculated as the square root of Simpson's diversity index across productive rearrangements. Drawn from immuneACCESS, this table holds only the in-frame rearrangements with V and J called that TCRdb kept. Clones are partly lost; checked studies trace under half to an unresolved V gene and leave the rest unexplained. For V, J and clone size, that table is used; D and trimming come from the DNA. The sample table lists approximately 52,000 clones, about 90% of them with a count of one. Jointly, the top ten make up 15% of the sample.

The CDR1 and CDR2 encoded by the germline V gene (reference sequence) are SSHAT and FNYEAQ. The CDR3 spans 17 residues, from the cysteine through the phenylalanine. Only the CDR3 part of the read is kept: 51 bases, read in frame from the first base. With respect to this clone: Its antigen specificity is not known. No per-base quality is available; no much larger clone lies one base away.

The sample comprised peripheral blood. The chain is made from TRBV7-7 and TRBJ1-5; the D gene is not confidently resolved. This receptor was identified in a human donor with active COVID-19. The donor label of this sample is uncertain. The CDR3 protein sequence reads: CALQRGLIKLLSQPQHF. The nucleotide sequence is TGTGCTTTGCAGCGCGGACTAATCAAGCTGCTCAGTCAGCCCCAGCATTTT.